This entry lists 25 T cell receptor beta chains sequenced from one sample in a study of vaccination effects on CD4 cells after COVID-19. Which antigens these TCRs recognize remains unknown. The protocol was immunoSEQ multiplex PCR, while the TCRdb copy is restricted to in-frame clones and leaves out a portion. Of fewer than 15,000 clones in the sample, around two thirds were seen once. Before sequencing, viral peptide pools were used by the ViraFEST assay to expand antigen-specific CD4+ T cells. CD4+ T cell isolation took place after 10 days of culture. This person caught SARS-CoV-2 sometime from March to December 2020, and PCR testing confirmed the infection. BNT162b2 vaccine or mRNA-1273 vaccine was given to participants in two doses. The sample was CD4+ T cells from PBMCs cultured with HCoV-NL63 spike peptides, taken after COVID-19 vaccination. Source of these receptors: a human donor who had a prior SARS-CoV-2 infection.

This clone was detected a few times. V gene TRBV2 combines with J gene TRBJ2-3, with TRBD1 as a possible D gene (6 bases). The CDR3 has 15 amino acids. V was shortened by 5 bases and J by 4 bases, with 16 bases between the two germline ends. Germline V CDR1 and CDR2: SNHLY, FYNNEI. In DNA, the CDR3 is TGTGCCAGCAGTTATACAGGGTCAGGGGCAGATACGCAGTATTTT. Its protein product is CASSYTGSGADTQYF.

The chain uses TRBV27 and TRBJ1-4; TRBD1 is a possible D gene (5 bases). V lost 5 bases to trimming and J lost 3 bases, with 10 bases between them. There are 14 residues in the CDR3. Looked up from germline, CDR1 is MNHEY and CDR2 is SMNVEV (reference sequence). The CDR3 region has the DNA TGTGCCAGCAGTACCAGGGCATCTAATGAAAAACTGTTTTTT. The encoded protein is CASSTRASNEKLFF.

The genes are TRBV2 and TRBJ2-1; D is unresolved. CDR3 length equals 13 residues. V was cut by 3 bases and J by 4 bases, with 7 bases left in between. The germline V gene encodes CDR1 SNHLY and CDR2 FYNNEI. The CDR3, as DNA: TGTGCCAGCAGTGAGGAGACTTACAATGAGCAGTTCTTC. Its translation is CASSEETYNEQFF.

The rearrangement uses TRBV5-1 and TRBJ2-5, with 11 bases lining up with TRBD1. Unmatched junction bases numbered 6, after V lost 2 bases and J lost 3 bases. The CDR3 has 16 residues. In germline, CDR1 is SGHRS, CDR2 YFSETQ. DNA of the CDR3: TGCGCCAGCAGCTTTGGTGGGACAGGGGGAGAAGAGACCCAGTACTTC. This codes for CASSFGGTGGEETQYF.

The chain combines TRBV11-2 with TRBJ2-1; unclear D gene. CDR1 is SGHAT and CDR2 is FQNNGV in the germline V gene. This CDR3 contains 13 residues. The V and J ends lost 5 bases and 5 bases respectively, with 10 bases between them. CDR3 residues: CASSQDPHNEQFF. For the CDR3, the DNA is TGTGCCAGCAGCCAAGACCCTCACAATGAGCAGTTCTTC.

The rearrangement uses TRBV5-1 and TRBJ1-3; D is ambiguous. CDR3 size: 15 residues. Trimming took 0 bases from V and 4 from J, leaving 11 bases between them. Germline assignment: CDR1 SGHRS and CDR2 YFSETQ. CDR3 sequence (DNA): TGCGCCAGCAGCTTGGATGCAGTATCCGGAAACACCATATATTTT. This gives the protein CASSLDAVSGNTIYF.

The chain employs TRBV6-7 and TRBJ2-7, with D possibly being TRBD1 (5 bases). TRBV6-7 is an ORF, and what it does is uncertain. The CDR3 consists of 16 residues. V lost 0 bases to trimming and J lost 5 bases, with 17 bases between them. This CDR3 reads CASSYSNCRVCNEQYF. CDR3 DNA: TGTGCCAGCAGTTACTCGAATTGCAGGGTCTGCAACGAGCAGTACTTC.

The V call is TRBV4-2, the J call TRBJ2-2; 8 positions agree with TRBD2. Trimming removed 4 bases from V and 3 bases from J; junction bases left unmatched: 7. The length of the CDR3 is 16 residues. The V gene's germline CDR1 is LGHNA and CDR2 YNFKEQ. As DNA, the CDR3 is TGTGCCAGCAGCCCCGTAACGGGAGGGGACACCGGGGAGCTGTTTTTT. It is translated as CASSPVTGGDTGELFF.

The V call is TRBV7-2, the J call TRBJ2-7; D call uncertain. With 2 bases removed from V and 1 base from J, the gap between germline ends came to 12 bases. The CDR3 runs to 15 residues. Germline values: CDR1 SGHTA, CDR2 FQGNSA. DNA of the CDR3: TGTGCCAGCAGCTTAAGTTCCGTAAAGTCCTACGAGCAGTACTTC. Translation gives CASSLSSVKSYEQYF.

The chain combines TRBV4-1 with TRBJ1-1; D might be TRBD1 (6 bases). Germline CDR1 reads MGHRA; CDR2 reads YSYEKL. The V and J ends lost 6 bases and 5 bases respectively, with 19 bases between them. The CDR3 runs to 15 residues. The CDR3 spells CASRPRDTTRTEAFF. The CDR3, as DNA: TGCGCCAGCAGGCCCCGGGACACCACGAGGACTGAAGCTTTCTTT.

The rearrangement joins TRBV6-7 to TRBJ2-2; a possible D gene is TRBD2 (8 bases). TRBV6-7 is noted as an ORF with a role that remains uncertain. The CDR3 has 18 amino acids. V lost 5 bases to trimming and J lost 1 base, with 20 bases between them. CDR3 nucleotide sequence: TGTGCCAGCAGTAACAGGGGATGGCTAGCGGGGAACACCGGGGAGCTGTTTTTT. Residues: CASSNRGWLAGNTGELFF.

The rearrangement uses TRBV25-1 and TRBJ1-5; 7 bases fit TRBD1. This CDR3 has 14 amino acids. Germline CDR1 and CDR2: MGHDK and SYGVNS. V shed 4 bases and J 5 bases; nucleotides not matched to a gene: 5. CDR3: CASSGAGGDQPQHF. CDR3 coding DNA: TGTGCCAGCAGTGGGGCAGGGGGGGATCAGCCCCAGCATTTT.

J is TRBJ2-4 and V is TRBV7-9; tentatively, D is TRBD2 (6 bases). From germline, CDR1 is SEHNR and CDR2 FQNEAQ (reference sequence). V was trimmed by 1 base and J by 1 base, leaving 8 bases between them. The CDR3 runs to 15 residues. This CDR3 is CASSLVGGAKNIQYF. The CDR3 DNA is TGTGCCAGCAGCTTAGTGGGGGGTGCCAAAAACATTCAGTACTTC.

J is TRBJ1-6 and V is TRBV3-1 (or the pseudogene TRBV3-2), with D possibly being TRBD1 (6 bases). The CDR3 length is 16 residues. CDR1 is LGHDT, CDR2 YNNKEL, per germline (reference sequence). Deletions cut 4 bases from V and 0 bases from J, with 10 bases between. DNA for the CDR3: TGTGCCAGCAGCCTGGGGGCGTACTCCTATAATTCACCCCTCCACTTT. Protein sequence: CASSLGAYSYNSPLHF.

This clone has only a few counts. The chain is built from TRBV7-6 and TRBJ2-1; 7 positions match TRBD2. CDR1 SGHVS and CDR2 FNYEAQ come from the germline V gene. V lost 0 bases and J lost 5; bases outside the gene matches: 4. The CDR3 extends over 15 amino acids. The CDR3 is CASSLAWSGNNEQFF. CDR3 coding DNA: TGTGCCAGCAGCTTAGCGTGGAGCGGGAACAATGAGCAGTTCTTC.

This chain joins TRBV19 and TRBJ2-2; either TRBD1 or TRBD2 may supply D (5 bases each). This CDR3 has 19 amino acids. V lost 8 bases and J lost 1, with 26 bases in between. The germline V gene has CDR1 LNHDA and CDR2 SQIVND (reference sequence). The CDR3 here is CASSKWGSRVSKNTGELFF. CDR3 nucleotide sequence: TGTGCCAGTTCCAAATGGGGGAGTAGGGTCTCCAAGAACACCGGGGAGCTGTTTTTT. The whole variable domain, filled in from reference TRBV19 and TRBJ2-2, reads DGGITQSPKYLFRKEGQNVTLSCEQNLNHDAMYWYRQDPGQGLRLIYYSQIVNDFQKGDIAEGYSVSREKKESFPLTVTSAQKNPTAFYLCASSKWGSRVSKNTGELFFGEGSRLTVL.

The genes are TRBV21-1 and TRBJ2-1; the table's D call, TRBD2, has no DNA check behind it. TRBV21-1 is classified as a pseudogene. The CDR3 has 17 amino acids. The CDR3 DNA reads TGTGCCAGCAGCAAGGAAACTAGCGGGGGCCCATACAATGAGCAGTTCTTC. Its protein is CASSKETSGGPYNEQFF.

DNA for the CDR3: TGCGCCAGCAGCCAAGATCCTAGTCCCACAGATACGCAGTATTTT. As protein: CASSQDPSPTDTQYF. The chain links TRBV4-3 to TRBJ2-3; D not resolved. CDR1 is LGHNA, CDR2 YSLEER, per germline. With 0 bases removed from V and 2 bases from J, the gap between germline ends came to 9 bases. This CDR3 spans 15 amino acids.

The chain links TRBV30 to TRBJ2-2; 10 bases fit TRBD2. The CDR3 spans 16 residues. Germline values: CDR1 GTSNPN, CDR2 SVGIG (reference sequence). V gave up 2 bases and J gave up 6 bases; unmatched junction bases: 9. The CDR3 here is CAWSSVGTSDAGELFF. For the CDR3, the DNA is TGTGCCTGGAGTTCAGTGGGGACTAGCGATGCCGGGGAGCTGTTTTTT.

This chain links TRBV10-3 with TRBJ1-2; D call uncertain. CDR1 ENHRY and CDR2 SYGVKD come from the germline V gene. The CDR3 runs to 13 residues. V lost 5 bases, J lost 11 bases, and 18 bases lay in between. As DNA, the CDR3 is TGTGCCATCAGTTCGGCCGGGATTATTACGTACACCTTC. This encodes CAISSAGIITYTF.

The chain links TRBV27 to TRBJ2-2; the match to TRBD2 covers 7 bases. This CDR3 spans 14 amino acids. Germline CDR1 is MNHEY and CDR2 is SMNVEV (reference sequence). Germline trimming cut 9 bases from V and 1 base from J; bases unmatched to any gene: 5. CDR3 coding DNA: TGTGCCAGTAAGCGGGGTAGGAACACCGGGGAGCTGTTTTTT. Translating it yields CASKRGRNTGELFF.

V gene TRBV5-1 combines with J gene TRBJ2-7; D tentatively reads TRBD1 or TRBD2 (5 bases each). The CDR3 contains 15 residues. Per germline, CDR1 SGHRS and CDR2 YFSETQ. The V end lost 7 bases, the J end lost 1 base, and 18 bases lay between the germline ends. This CDR3 is CASCPVTEGSYEQYF. CDR3 nucleotides: TGCGCCAGCTGCCCGGTGACAGAGGGGTCCTACGAGCAGTACTTC. Drawing the rest from reference TRBV5-1 and TRBJ2-7, the complete variable domain is KAGVTQTPRYLIKTRGQQVTLSCSPISGHRSVSWYQQTPGQGLQFLFEYFSETQRNKGNFPGRFSGRQFSNSRSEMNVSTLELGDSALYLCASCPVTEGSYEQYFGPGTRLTVT.

There are a few counts of this clone. V usage is TRBV9 and J usage is TRBJ2-2, with 7 bases lining up with TRBD1. The CDR3 sequence is 14 residues long. V was clipped by 5 bases and J by 4 bases; unmatched bases: 5. Germline CDR1 reads SGDLS; CDR2 reads YYNGEE. CDR3 nucleotides: TGTGCCAGCAGTAGAACAGGGGCCACCGGGGAGCTGTTTTTT. The encoded protein is CASSRTGATGELFF.

This chain uses TRBV10-3 with TRBJ1-5; D not certain. V was pared by 6 bases and J by 6 bases, with 12 bases between. CDR3 length: 13 amino acids. The germline CDR1 and CDR2 sequences are ENHRY and SYGVKD. DNA for the CDR3: TGTGCCATCAGCCCCCCTTTTGGTCAGCCCCAGCATTTT. As protein: CAISPPFGQPQHF.

The rearrangement uses TRBV4-2 and TRBJ1-4; 9 bases fit TRBD1. Germline assignment: CDR1 LGHNA and CDR2 YNFKEQ. CDR3 length equals 16 residues. V shed 1 base, J shed 5 bases, and the junction held 5 bases outside the gene matches. The CDR3 spells CASSQARGQGNEKLFF. DNA of the CDR3: TGTGCCAGCAGCCAAGCGCGGGGACAGGGAAATGAAAAACTGTTTTTT.